This is a list of T cell receptor beta chains from one sample in a study of blood T cell repertoires in COVID-19. Sequenced by immunoSEQ multiplex PCR; TCRdb stores in-frame clones only, minus some. This table holds about 190,000 clones, around four fifths found once. Sequenced material: peripheral blood. These receptors were collected from a woman between 25 and 40 years old with acute or convalescent COVID-19. CDR3s include the opening cysteine and the closing phenylalanine or tryptophan. Fields, in order: V gene, D gene, CDR3 length, clone size, J gene, CDR3 protein, CDR3 DNA. A D gene is named only where the DNA matches it firmly. Only part of the rows carry a size: once, few, many, or a class if the clone is expanded.

TRBV7-2,-,15,-,TRBJ2-7,CASSRGTGGSYEQYF,TGTGCCAGCAGCCGGGGGACGGGTGGGTCCTACGAGCAGTACTTC
TRBV4-2,TRBD1,15,-,TRBJ2-1,CASSERDSSHNEQFF,TGTGCCAGCAGCGAACGGGACAGTTCCCACAATGAGCAGTTCTTC
TRBV2,TRBD1,14,-,TRBJ2-5,CASRAGTGVGTQYF,TGTGCCAGCAGAGCGGGGACAGGGGTCGGGACCCAGTACTTC
TRBV29-1,-,13,-,TRBJ1-4,CSVDRGSGEKLFF,TGCAGCGTTGACCGCGGGAGCGGAGAAAAACTGTTTTTT
TRBV27,TRBD1,13,-,TRBJ1-2,CASSSTGGYGYTF,TGTGCCAGCAGTTCGACAGGGGGCTATGGCTACACCTTC
TRBV19,-,15,-,TRBJ2-7,CASSPDSAPSYEQYF,TGTGCCAGTAGTCCCGACAGCGCTCCCTCCTACGAGCAGTACTTC
TRBV7-2,TRBD2,15,-,TRBJ2-1,CASSLTSGAYNEQFF,TGTGCCAGCAGCCTTACTAGCGGGGCTTACAATGAGCAGTTCTTC
TRBV9,-,15,few,TRBJ1-5,CASSVGEGRGQPQHF,TGTGCCAGCAGCGTAGGGGAGGGGCGAGGCCAGCCCCAGCATTTT
TRBV6-4,TRBD2,15,-,TRBJ2-1,CASSGSSGSYNEQFF,TGTGCCAGCAGTGGGTCTAGCGGGTCCTACAATGAGCAGTTCTTC
TRBV11-2,-,13,-,TRBJ2-7,CASSYGQHYEQYF,TGTGCCAGCAGCTACGGACAGCACTACGAGCAGTACTTC
TRBV28,-,16,-,TRBJ1-1,CASRESTGLMNTEAFF,TGTGCCAGCAGGGAATCGACAGGCCTCATGAACACTGAAGCTTTCTTT
TRBV10-3,-,13,-,TRBJ2-7,CAIDRSGTDEQYF,TGTGCCATCGATCGATCAGGTACCGACGAGCAGTACTTC
TRBV7-9,-,12,-,TRBJ1-1,CASMAENTEAFF,TGTGCCAGCATGGCGGAGAACACTGAAGCTTTCTTT